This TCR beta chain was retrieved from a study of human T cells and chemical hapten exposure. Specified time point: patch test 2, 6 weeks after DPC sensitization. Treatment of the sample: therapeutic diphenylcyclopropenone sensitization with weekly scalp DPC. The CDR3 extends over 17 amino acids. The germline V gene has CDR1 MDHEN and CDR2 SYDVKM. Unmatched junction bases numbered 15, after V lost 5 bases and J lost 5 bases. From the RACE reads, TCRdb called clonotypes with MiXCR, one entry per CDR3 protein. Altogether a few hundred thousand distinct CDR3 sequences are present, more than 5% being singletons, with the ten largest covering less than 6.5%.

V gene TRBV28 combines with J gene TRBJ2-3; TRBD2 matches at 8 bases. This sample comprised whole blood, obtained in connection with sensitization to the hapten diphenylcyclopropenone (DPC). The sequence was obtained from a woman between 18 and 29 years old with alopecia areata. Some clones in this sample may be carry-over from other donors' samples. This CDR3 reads CASSHGLARGAGDTQYF. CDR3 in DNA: TGTGCCAGCAGTCATGGACTAGCAAGGGGGGCTGGAGATACGCAGTATTTT.